Each of the 25 T cell receptor beta chains below was sequenced from the same sample in a study of T cell repertoires in cytomegalovirus infection. TCRdb called the reads again in MiXCR, with one record for every CDR3 protein. The sample has 740,000 or so distinct CDR3 sequences, roughly 35% seen once. Sequenced material: PBMCs. Receptors originate from a human donor in good health (CMV status not recorded). Some clones in this sample may be carry-over from other donors' samples.

This clonotype was seen a few times. A much bigger clone sits one base away, suggesting this may be a read error. V is TRBV25-1 and J is TRBJ2-7, with 10 bases lining up with TRBD1. Looked up from germline, CDR1 is MGHDK and CDR2 is SYGVNS. The CDR3 runs 14 residues. Trimming took 5 bases from V and 3 from J; bases not matched to a gene: 4. CDR3 in DNA: TGTGCCAGCAGTTCCCGGACAGGGGGCTACGAGCAGTACTTC. Encoded protein: CASSSRTGGYEQYF.

This clonotype was detected only a few times. The V call is TRBV7-9, the J call TRBJ2-5; TRBD1 aligns across 8 bases. The germline V gene has CDR1 SEHNR and CDR2 FQNEAQ (reference sequence). The J segment lost 1 base and the V segment lost 5 bases, leaving 3 bases of the junction unmatched. This CDR3 is built from 14 residues. The CDR3: CASSTQGAQETQYF. The DNA for the CDR3 is TGTGCCAGCAGCACGCAGGGGGCCCAAGAGACCCAGTACTTC.

This sequence joins TRBV19 and TRBJ1-2, with D tentatively TRBD1 (6 bases). V was trimmed by 10 bases and J by 3 bases, leaving 18 bases between them. The CDR3 length is 14 residues. The germline CDR1 and CDR2 sequences are LNHDA and SQIVND (reference sequence). This chain's CDR3 is CATRGGVRDYGYTF. The CDR3 DNA follows: TGTGCCACCCGAGGGGGGGTGCGGGACTATGGCTACACCTTC.

A few counts support this clonotype. The rearrangement joins TRBV7-2 to TRBJ2-7, with a tentative D call TRBD2 (5 bases). Germline V CDR1 and CDR2: SGHTA, FQGNSA. V lost 5 bases and J lost 0, with 14 bases in between. The CDR3 sequence is 15 residues long. CDR3 loop: CASSPNPGDSYEQYF. CDR3 nucleotide sequence: TGTGCCAGCAGCCCTAACCCCGGGGACTCCTACGAGCAGTACTTC. The variable domain in full, with the rest retrieved from reference TRBV7-2 and TRBJ2-7, is GAGVSQSPSNKVTEKGKDVELRCDPISGHTALYWYRQSLGQGLEFLIYFQGNSAPDKSGLPSDRFSAERTGGSVSTLTIQRTQQEDSAVYLCASSPNPGDSYEQYFGPGTRLTVT.

This clonotype has only a few counts. The chain recombines TRBV7-9 with TRBJ2-1; 8 bases fit TRBD1. The CDR3 sequence is 15 residues long. Germline-derived CDR1 and CDR2 are SEHNR and FQNEAQ (reference sequence). V dropped 5 bases and J dropped 8; count of bases not matched to a gene: 11. The CDR3 loop reads CASSPGQGHVDEQFF. Here the CDR3 DNA reads TGTGCCAGCAGCCCCGGACAGGGCCATGTCGATGAGCAGTTCTTC.

This chain connects TRBV9 to TRBJ2-1; D perhaps matches TRBD2 (6 bases). Trimming cost V 0 bases and J 0 bases, with 16 bases left between them. There are 18 residues in the CDR3. Germline V gene data show CDR1 as SGDLS and CDR2 as YYNGEE. CDR3 bases: TGTGCCAGCAGCGTAGGTGTCGAGGGTAGCGGCTCCTACAATGAGCAGTTCTTC. This translates into CASSVGVEGSGSYNEQFF.

The chain links TRBV18 to TRBJ1-2, with TRBD1 matching 8 bases. Germline-derived CDR1 and CDR2 are KGHSH and LQKENI. The CDR3 spans 15 residues. V was clipped by 3 bases and J by 6 bases; unmatched bases: 9. The CDR3 coding sequence is TGTGCCAGCTCACCTCAACGGACAGGGACGGATGGCTACACCTTC. It encodes CASSPQRTGTDGYTF.

This clonotype was seen more than once but under ten times. The genes are TRBV6-1 and TRBJ1-6; 7 nucleotides line up with TRBD1. After removal of 2 bases from V and 3 bases from J, the junction contained 7 bases not matched to a gene. Germline assignment: CDR1 MNHNS and CDR2 SASEGT. CDR3 length: 17 residues. CDR3 DNA sequence: TGTGCCAGCAGTGAAAGTGAAGGGGGCAACTATAATTCACCCCTCCACTTT. Amino acid sequence: CASSESEGGNYNSPLHF.

In this sample, this clonotype turned up a few times. J is TRBJ2-3 and V is TRBV19, with TRBD1 identical over 10 bases. The V gene's germline CDR1 is LNHDA and CDR2 SQIVND (reference sequence). V was pared by 4 bases and J by 4 bases, with 2 bases of the junction left unmatched. The CDR3 has 14 amino acids. CDR3 in amino acids: CASSTTGGPDTQYF. CDR3 nucleotide sequence: TGTGCCAGTAGTACGACAGGGGGCCCAGATACGCAGTATTTT. The variable domain in full, with the rest retrieved from reference TRBV19 and TRBJ2-3, is DGGITQSPKYLFRKEGQNVTLSCEQNLNHDAMYWYRQDPGQGLRLIYYSQIVNDFQKGDIAEGYSVSREKKESFPLTVTSAQKNPTAFYLCASSTTGGPDTQYFGPGTRLTVL.

This clonotype was seen only a few times. The V call is TRBV5-1, the J call TRBJ1-2; TRBD1 agrees at 10 bases. This CDR3 comprises 15 residues. The germline V gene encodes CDR1 SGHRS and CDR2 YFSETQ. V was clipped by 1 base and J by 8 bases; unmatched bases: 8. CDR3 DNA: TGCGCCAGCAGCTTGTATGGGACAGGGGCTGGGGGCTACACCTTC. It codes for CASSLYGTGAGGYTF.

This clonotype was detected many times. The CDR3 sequence: CASSPEGSNQPQHF. The CDR3 nucleotides read TGTGCCAGCAGCCCGGAGGGGAGCAATCAGCCCCAGCATTTT. The V gene is TRBV7-2, the J gene TRBJ1-5, with TRBD1 as a possible D gene (5 bases). The CDR3 loop spans 14 amino acids. Trimming shortened V by 5 bases and J by 1 base, and 9 bases separated the two germline ends. Germline loops: CDR1 SGHTA, CDR2 FQGNSA.

The table lists this clonotype with many counts. The genes are TRBV11-2 and TRBJ1-1; no clear D. CDR1 and CDR2 from the germline V gene are SGHAT and FQNNGV. CDR3 length: 11 amino acids. V dropped 1 base and J dropped 8 bases, with 5 bases sitting between them. The CDR3 reads CASSLGVEAFF. The CDR3, as DNA: TGTGCCAGCAGCTTAGGGGTAGAAGCTTTCTTT.

This rearrangement joins TRBV12-3 or TRBV12-4 to TRBJ1-4; the D is unclear. V was pared by 4 bases and J by 8 bases, with 14 bases between. CDR3 length: 14 residues. This CDR3 is CASSSPGMGEKLFF. The CDR3 bases are TGTGCCAGCAGTTCCCCGGGGATGGGGGAAAAACTGTTTTTT.

Comment on this clonotype: Here the CDR3 omits its conserved ending phenylalanine or tryptophan, so a read error is the likely source. This chain uses TRBV29-1 with TRBJ1-2; tentatively, D is TRBD1 (6 bases). The CDR3 contains 15 residues. V lost 1 base and J lost 2, with 14 bases in between. In germline, CDR1 is SQVTM, CDR2 ANQGSEA. The CDR3 sequence is CSVEGGGGRNYGYTL. The CDR3 DNA is TGCAGCGTTGAAGGCGGCGGGGGGCGCAACTATGGCTACACCTTA.

The V and J genes are TRBV5-4 and TRBJ2-4, with 9 positions matching TRBD2. Germline-derived CDR1 and CDR2 are SGHNT and YYREEE (reference sequence). CDR3 length: 18 amino acids. V lost 0 bases to trimming and J lost 0 bases; unmatched junction nucleotides: 7. The DNA for the CDR3 is TGTGCCAGCAGCTTGGCCGCCGGGACTAGCAGAGCCAAAAACATTCAGTACTTC. Protein: CASSLAAGTSRAKNIQYF.

The CDR3, as DNA: TGTGCCACGGGCCCGGGGCGGGATCGCTCTGGGGCCAACGTCCTGACTTTC. This gives the protein CATGPGRDRSGANVLTF. The chain is built from TRBV10-3 and TRBJ2-6, with D tentatively TRBD2 (6 bases). Germline values: CDR1 ENHRY, CDR2 SYGVKD. The CDR3 is made up of 17 amino acids. V was pared by 10 bases and J by 0 bases, with 19 bases between.

V is TRBV6-8 and J is TRBJ2-5, with TRBD2 matching 12 bases. Germline V gene sequence: CDR1 MNHGY, CDR2 SAAAGT. CDR3 size: 17 residues. J gave up 4 bases and V 0 bases, and 6 bases lay outside the gene matches. The CDR3 reads CASSYSTSGGLGETQYF. Written as DNA, the CDR3 is TGTGCCAGCAGTTACTCGACTAGCGGGGGTTTAGGAGAGACCCAGTACTTC.

This clonotype was detected a few times. This chain links TRBV4-1 with TRBJ2-5; D unresolved. Germline lookup yields CDR1 MGHRA and CDR2 YSYEKL. V lost 3 bases and J 2 bases, leaving 13 bases between the germline ends. The CDR3 is 15 residues long. CDR3 DNA sequence: TGCGCCAGCAGCCAGCACCCCGGCGAACAAGAGACCCAGTACTTC. It is translated as CASSQHPGEQETQYF.

This clonotype was counted many times. J is TRBJ2-2 and V is TRBV7-6; the D is unclear. Trimming removed 4 bases from V and 4 bases from J, with 4 bases in between. CDR3 size: 12 residues. CDR1 and CDR2 (germline): SGHVS, FNYEAQ. CDR3 sequence: CASSSITGELFF. The CDR3 DNA follows: TGTGCCAGCAGCTCGATCACCGGGGAGCTGTTTTTT. The full variable domain, rest sourced from reference TRBV7-6 and TRBJ2-2, is GAGVSQSPRYKVTKRGQDVALRCDPISGHVSLYWYRQALGQGPEFLTYFNYEAQQDKSGLPNDRFSAERPEGSISTLTIQRTEQRDSAMYRCASSSITGELFFGEGSRLTVL.

The genes are TRBV7-6 and TRBJ2-7, with D perhaps matching TRBD1 or TRBD2 (6 bases each). Germline CDR1 and CDR2: SGHVS and FNYEAQ. This CDR3 is 12 amino acids long. V was clipped by 1 base and J by 12 bases, with 13 bases between them. The CDR3 DNA sequence: TGTGCCAGCAGCTTAGAAGGGGGACTTCGGTACTTC. Its protein product is CASSLEGGLRYF.

For this clonotype: One end of the junction does not line up with germline, which may come from a read error. The chain is built from TRBV11-2 and TRBJ1-2; 7 bases agree with TRBD1. The CDR3 consists of 15 residues. Germline V lookup: CDR1 SGHAT, CDR2 FQNNGV. The CDR3 loop reads CSSSLRQGFDYGYTF. The CDR3 DNA reads TGTTCCAGCAGCCTACGACAGGGTTTCGACTATGGCTACACCTTC.

V is TRBV15 and J is TRBJ2-1, with no clear D. CDR3 size: 13 residues. Germline V gives CDR1 LNHNV, CDR2 YYDKDF (reference sequence). V was clipped by 0 bases and J by 8 bases, with 8 bases between them. This CDR3 is CATSRDRGYEQFF. CDR3 nucleotide sequence: TGTGCCACCAGCAGAGATCGAGGTTATGAGCAGTTCTTC.

The sample holds many counts of this clonotype. V is TRBV20-1 and J is TRBJ2-1, with TRBD1 as a possible D gene (8 bases). The CDR3 runs 18 residues. Trimming stripped 3 bases from V and 4 bases from J, with 25 bases between. Per the germline V gene, CDR1 is DFQATT and CDR2 is SNEGSKA (reference sequence). The CDR3 protein is CSARPLRQGREEYNEQFF. The CDR3 coding sequence is TGCAGTGCTAGGCCCCTCCGACAGGGGAGGGAGGAATACAATGAGCAGTTCTTC.

This clonotype turned up a few times. This chain joins TRBV7-9 and TRBJ1-1; possibly TRBD1 for D (5 bases). Germline CDR1 is SEHNR and CDR2 is FQNEAQ (reference sequence). The CDR3 loop spans 14 amino acids. V was shortened by 1 base and J by 5 bases, with 11 bases between the two germline ends. The chain's CDR3 is CASSLVREGTEAFF. Here the CDR3 DNA reads TGTGCCAGCAGCTTAGTCAGGGAGGGGACTGAAGCTTTCTTT.

This chain connects TRBV19 to TRBJ2-1; D possibly corresponds to TRBD1 (5 bases). CDR1 and CDR2 from the germline V gene are LNHDA and SQIVND (reference sequence). The CDR3 length is 15 residues. V was clipped by 3 bases and J by 7 bases, with 16 bases between them. The CDR3 DNA follows: TGTGCCAGTAGTATCCGGACACACGCTGGGAATGAGCAGTTCTTC. This translates into CASSIRTHAGNEQFF.